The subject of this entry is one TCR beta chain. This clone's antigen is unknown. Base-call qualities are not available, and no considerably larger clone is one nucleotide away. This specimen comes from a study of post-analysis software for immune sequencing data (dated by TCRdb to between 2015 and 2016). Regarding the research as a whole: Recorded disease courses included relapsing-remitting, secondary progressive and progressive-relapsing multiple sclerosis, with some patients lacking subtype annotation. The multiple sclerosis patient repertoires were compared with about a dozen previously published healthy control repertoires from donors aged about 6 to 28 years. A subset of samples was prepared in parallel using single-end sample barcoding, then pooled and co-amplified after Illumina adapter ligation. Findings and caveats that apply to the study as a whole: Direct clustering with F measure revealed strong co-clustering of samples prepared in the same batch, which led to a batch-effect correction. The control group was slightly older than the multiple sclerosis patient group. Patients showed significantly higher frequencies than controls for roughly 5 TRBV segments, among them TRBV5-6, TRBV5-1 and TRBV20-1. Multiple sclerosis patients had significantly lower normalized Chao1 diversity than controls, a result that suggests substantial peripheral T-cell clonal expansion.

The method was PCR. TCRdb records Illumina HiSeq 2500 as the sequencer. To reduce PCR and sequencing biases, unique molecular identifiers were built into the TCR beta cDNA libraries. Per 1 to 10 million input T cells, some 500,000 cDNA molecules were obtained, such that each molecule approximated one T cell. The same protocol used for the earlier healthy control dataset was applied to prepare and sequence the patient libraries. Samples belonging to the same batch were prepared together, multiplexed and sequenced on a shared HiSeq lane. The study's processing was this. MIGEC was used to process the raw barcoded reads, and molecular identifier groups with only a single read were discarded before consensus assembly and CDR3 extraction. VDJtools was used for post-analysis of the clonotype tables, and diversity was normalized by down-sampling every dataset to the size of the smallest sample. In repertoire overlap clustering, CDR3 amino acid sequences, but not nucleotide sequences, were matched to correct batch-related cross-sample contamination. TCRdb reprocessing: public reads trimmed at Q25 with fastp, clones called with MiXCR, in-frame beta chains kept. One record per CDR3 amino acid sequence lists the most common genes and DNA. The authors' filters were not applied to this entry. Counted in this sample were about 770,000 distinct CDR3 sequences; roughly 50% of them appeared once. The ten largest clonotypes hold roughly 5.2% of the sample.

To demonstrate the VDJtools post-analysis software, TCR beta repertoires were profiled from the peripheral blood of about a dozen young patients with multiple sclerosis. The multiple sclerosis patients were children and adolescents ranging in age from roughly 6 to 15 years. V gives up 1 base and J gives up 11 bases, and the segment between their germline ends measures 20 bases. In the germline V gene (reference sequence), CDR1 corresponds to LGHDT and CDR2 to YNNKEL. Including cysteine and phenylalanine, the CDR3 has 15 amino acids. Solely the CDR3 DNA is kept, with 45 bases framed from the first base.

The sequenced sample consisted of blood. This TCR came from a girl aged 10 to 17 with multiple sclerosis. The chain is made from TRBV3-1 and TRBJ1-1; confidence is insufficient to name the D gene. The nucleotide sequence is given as TGTGCCAGCAGCCAAGTTGATAGGAGTCAGGACGGGGCTTTCTTT. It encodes CASSQVDRSQDGAFF.